In this sample, the clone carrying this T cell receptor beta chain turned up once. Profiling relied on immunoSEQ multiplex PCR, and the TCRdb table lists in-frame clones only, not all of them. The sample consists of approximately 120,000 clones, around 87% of them appearing once. This record belongs to a study of T cell responses to AZD1222 COVID-19 vaccine. Both about-4-week and about-12-week second-dose recipients were combined. This specimen was peripheral blood, taken 28 days after the second AZD1222 dose. This clonotype was obtained from an adult who received the AZD1222 COVID-19 vaccine.

The CDR3 DNA reads TGTGCCAGCAGTTTAAAGGGAGACGGGGAGCTGTTTTTT. This translates into CASSLKGDGELFF. The J gene is TRBJ2-2, the V gene TRBV12-3 or TRBV12-4, with TRBD2 as a possible D gene (5 bases). The V end lost 2 bases, the J end lost 7 bases, and 8 bases lay between the germline ends. The CDR3 loop spans 13 amino acids.